Below are 5 T cell receptor beta chains sequenced from a single sample in a study of blood T cells in healthy people across ages. With a J-beta primer mix and a sample-barcoded 5' primer, a second PCR ran about 7 to 12 cycles. TCRdb redid the calling of the 5' RACE reads with MiXCR, one entry per CDR3 protein. The sample has 800,000 to 1,300,000 distinct CDR3 sequences; less than 25% are singletons. The same data also contributed to another study, on T cells of mothers and their children.

The source material was blood. The origin of the receptors is a girl aged 2-10 years in good health.

Only one count was recorded for this clonotype. The rearrangement links TRBV27 to TRBJ2-3; D may be TRBD2 (6 bases). V was pared by 3 bases and J by 1 base, with 14 bases between. The V gene's germline CDR1 is MNHEY and CDR2 SMNVEV (reference sequence). The CDR3 consists of 16 residues. CDR3 loop: CASSLGPRGGTDTQYF. The CDR3 DNA reads as TGTGCCAGCAGTTTGGGGCCCCGCGGGGGCACAGATACGCAGTATTTT.

V is TRBV29-1 and J is TRBJ1-2; D gene uncertain. Trimming removed 3 bases from V and 3 bases from J, with 17 bases in between. This CDR3 has 15 amino acids. Germline loops: CDR1 SQVTM, CDR2 ANQGSEA. The CDR3 bases are TGCAGCGTTGATTCCATTAGCGGTCGAGACTATGGCTACACCTTC. Translated, it gives CSVDSISGRDYGYTF.

The rearrangement joins TRBV18 to TRBJ2-3; D is possibly TRBD1 (5 bases). The CDR3 is 16 residues long. Germline V gives CDR1 KGHSH, CDR2 LQKENI. Trimming pared 1 base from V and 2 bases from J, leaving 13 bases between. The CDR3 protein is CASSPRQLISTDTQYF. The CDR3 region has the DNA TGTGCCAGCTCACCACGACAGCTCATATCCACAGATACGCAGTATTTT. Full variable domain (remainder filled in from reference TRBV18 and TRBJ2-3): NAGVMQNPRHLVRRRGQEARLRCSPMKGHSHVYWYRQLPEEGLKFMVYLQKENIIDESGMPKERFSAEFPKEGPSILRIQQVVRGDSAAYFCASSPRQLISTDTQYFGPGTRLTVL.

The chain carries TRBV29-1 and TRBJ1-2, with no clear D. CDR3 length: 13 residues. The V and J ends lost 4 bases and 0 bases respectively, with 9 bases between them. Per germline, CDR1 SQVTM and CDR2 ANQGSEA. The CDR3 region has the DNA TGCAGCGTTGGGACGGCCTCTAACTATGGCTACACCTTC. Protein: CSVGTASNYGYTF.

The chain recombines TRBV24-1 with TRBJ1-5; TRBD1 might be the D (6 bases). V lost 5 bases and J 4 bases, leaving 11 bases between the germline ends. This CDR3 contains 14 residues. Germline CDR1 is KGHDR and CDR2 is SFDVKD. The CDR3, as DNA: TGTGCCACCAGTGGATGGGACACTAATCAGCCCCAGCATTTT. It is translated as CATSGWDTNQPQHF.